This T cell receptor (beta chain) was observed in a study of shared clonotypes between healthy human individuals. The CDR3 extends over 14 amino acids. V was clipped by 0 bases and J by 8 bases, with 14 bases between them. The germline V gene has CDR1 SGHRS and CDR2 YFSETQ. The study separated CD4+ cells into CD45RA+ naive and CD45RA-negative memory subsets. TCRdb's table, derived via immunoSEQ multiplex PCR, lists solely in-frame clones and lacks some. The table lists over 1.4 million clones, approximately 96% of them singletons, with more than 0.9% in the top ten. This TCR came from a man aged 25-45 years in good health. The genes are TRBV5-1 and TRBJ1-2; D not resolved. The sequencing sample was made of naive CD4+ T cells sorted from blood. Subset specified: CD45RA+ positively selected. CDR3 nucleotide sequence: TGCGCCAGCAGCTTGGATCCAGGCGTTGGGGGCTACACCTTC. It encodes CASSLDPGVGGYTF.